Reported below is one T cell receptor beta chain. The antigen is undetermined. This entry comes from a study of blood T cells in healthy people across ages. Study-level findings and limits: Getting older went along with TCR beta diversity per million T cells dropping roughly linearly.

Using a J-beta primer mix together with a sample-barcoded 5' primer, a second PCR was run for about 7 to 12 cycles. MiXCR was run by TCRdb on the 5' RACE reads, yielding one entry per CDR3 protein. The sample shows hundreds of thousands of distinct CDR3 sequences, roughly 50% of them seen only once. The CDR3 spans 13 residues. CDR1 and CDR2 from the germline V gene are DFQATT and SNEGSKA (reference sequence). V lost 3 bases and J lost 6; bases outside the gene matches: 6. Each donor gave approximately 9.5 milliliters of peripheral blood. Sequencing was done on a sample of blood. The V and J genes are TRBV20-1 and TRBJ1-1, with 8 bases fitting TRBD1. This clonotype originated in a man aged 60-69 years in good health. The DNA for the CDR3 is TGCAGTGCTAGGGGCTCAGGGGGCGCTGAAGCTTTCTTT. Translating it yields CSARGSGGAEAFF.